Presented here are 14 T cell receptor beta chains from one specimen sequenced in a study of T-cell memory formation after mild COVID-19 (TCRdb year 2021). Preparation of the library involved 5' RACE. TCRdb names Illumina NovaSeq 6000 as the instrument used. TCRdb cleaned the public reads at Q25 with fastp, built clones with MiXCR and kept in-frame beta chains. CDR3 protein sequences are deduplicated, and each keeps its most common genes and DNA. This sample comprises 350,000 to 450,000 distinct CDR3 sequences, 20% to 25% of them detected only once. The ten top clones hold roughly 8.7% of the sample. Specimen: PBMCs or a T cell subset sorted from them (not recorded which). All receptors come from an adult woman who had mild COVID-19 (a few samples of this study predate the infection). The sample titles of this study are shuffled in the database, so cell type and time point are left out; the donor was told from shared clones.

V is TRBV5-1 and J is TRBJ1-1; 9 bases fit TRBD1. The CDR3 consists of 14 residues. Germline V gene sequence: CDR1 SGHRS, CDR2 YFSETQ. Trimming cost V 3 bases and J 11 bases; bases outside gene matches: 11. CDR3 region: CASSSWTGAGSAFF. The CDR3 coding sequence is TGCGCCAGCAGCTCCTGGACAGGGGCGGGTTCTGCTTTCTTT.

This clonotype was counted between two and nine times. The chain recombines TRBV4-3 with TRBJ1-5; 11 bases fit TRBD1. J gave up 1 base and V 4 bases, and 9 bases lay outside the gene matches. The CDR3 length is 18 residues. Germline V lookup: CDR1 LGHNA, CDR2 YSLEER. CDR3 nucleotide sequence: TGCGCCAGCAGCCCCGGACAGGGGGCGGCGGGGAGCAATCAGCCCCAGCATTTT. It yields the protein CASSPGQGAAGSNQPQHF.

The chain joins TRBV7-6 to TRBJ2-7; the match to TRBD1 covers 7 bases. Germline lookup yields CDR1 SGHVS and CDR2 FNYEAQ. The CDR3 has 16 amino acids. Losses at the gene ends were 1 base for V and 2 bases for J; bases not matched to a gene: 8. As DNA, the CDR3 is TGTGCCAGCAGCTTAGGGCCCCCGACAGGGCCCTACGAGCAGTACTTC. Residues: CASSLGPPTGPYEQYF.

This clonotype appeared many times. This chain joins TRBV7-9 and TRBJ2-7; no reliable D call. CDR1 and CDR2 from the germline V gene are SEHNR and FQNEAQ (reference sequence). The CDR3 runs 11 residues. Trimming cost V 2 bases and J 3 bases, with 2 bases left between them. CDR3 sequence (DNA): TGTGCCAGCAGCTTAATCTACGAGCAGTACTTC. Translated, it gives CASSLIYEQYF.

This clonotype was recorded a few times. The chain carries TRBV7-2 and TRBJ2-3, with D possibly being TRBD2 (6 bases). The CDR3 spans 12 residues. With 5 bases removed from V and 9 bases from J, the gap between germline ends came to 12 bases. Germline V gene sequence: CDR1 SGHTA, CDR2 FQGNSA. The DNA of the CDR3 is TGTGCCAGCAGCACCGGGACTGGGACGCAGTATTTT. Protein: CASSTGTGTQYF.

This clonotype was detected a few times. This chain uses TRBV7-3 with TRBJ2-7; tentatively, D is TRBD1 or TRBD2 (5 bases each). The germline gives CDR1 SGHTA, CDR2 FQGTGA. Trimming took off 4 bases at V and 7 bases at J, with 14 bases between the two ends. The CDR3 consists of 13 residues. CDR3 residues: CASSSGAREEQYF. In DNA, the CDR3 is TGTGCCAGCAGCTCCGGGGCCAGGGAAGAGCAGTACTTC.

This chain uses TRBV29-1 with TRBJ2-7; D is unresolved. CDR1 SQVTM and CDR2 ANQGSEA come from the germline V gene. V was trimmed by 3 bases and J by 3 bases, leaving 6 bases between them. CDR3 size: 11 residues. CDR3 protein: CSVEINYEQYF. The CDR3 DNA sequence: TGCAGCGTTGAGATAAACTACGAGCAGTACTTC.

This clonotype came up a few times. V is TRBV5-1 and J is TRBJ1-1; weak D call: TRBD1 (5 bases). The CDR3 length is 12 residues. Trimming removed 5 bases at V and 2 bases at J, with 7 bases between. In germline, CDR1 is SGHRS, CDR2 YFSETQ. The CDR3 is CASRQANTEAFF. Here the CDR3 DNA reads TGCGCCAGCAGACAGGCTAACACTGAAGCTTTCTTT.

This clonotype was detected many times. This rearrangement joins TRBV20-1 to TRBJ2-1; TRBD2 matches at 9 bases. V lost 6 bases and J lost 8; bases outside the gene matches: 11. This CDR3 has 14 residues. Germline loops: CDR1 DFQATT, CDR2 SNEGSKA (reference sequence). The CDR3 protein is CSAGKAGGSDEQFF. The CDR3 DNA follows: TGCAGTGCCGGAAAAGCGGGAGGTAGCGATGAGCAGTTCTTC.

V gene TRBV29-1 combines with J gene TRBJ2-3; D is unresolved. The CDR3 is 15 amino acids. Germline V gene data show CDR1 as SQVTM and CDR2 as ANQGSEA. V was clipped by 3 bases and J by 3 bases, with 16 bases between them. In DNA form, the CDR3 reads TGCAGCGTTGATTTCTCCCAAACCGAGACAGATACGCAGTATTTT. It specifies CSVDFSQTETDTQYF.

This clonotype showed up just a few times. The chain is built from TRBV12-3 or TRBV12-4 and TRBJ2-3; 9 nucleotides match TRBD1. The J segment lost 0 bases and the V segment lost 5 bases, leaving 6 bases of the junction unmatched. The CDR3 covers 16 residues. Here the CDR3 reads CASSGTGTPSTDTQYF. In DNA, the CDR3 is TGTGCCAGCAGTGGGACAGGGACACCTAGCACAGATACGCAGTATTTT.

This clonotype came up a few times. The chain recombines TRBV3-1 with TRBJ1-1; TRBD1 is a possible D gene (5 bases). Germline loops: CDR1 LGHDT, CDR2 YNNKEL (reference sequence). The CDR3 contains 13 residues. V was pared by 2 bases and J by 10 bases, with 14 bases between. CDR3 sequence: CASSQTGGAGAFF. Here the CDR3 DNA reads TGTGCCAGCAGCCAAACGGGAGGGGCAGGAGCTTTCTTT.

This sequence joins TRBV2 and TRBJ2-1; D is ambiguous. V was cut by 8 bases and J by 4 bases, with 15 bases left in between. This CDR3 has 14 residues. Germline values: CDR1 SNHLY, CDR2 FYNNEI. As DNA, the CDR3 is TGTGCCAGCGAAAGGACCAGCCCTTACAATGAGCAGTTCTTC. Amino acid sequence: CASERTSPYNEQFF.

This clonotype was detected a few times. This chain uses TRBV18 with TRBJ1-5; 9 bases agree with TRBD1. Trimming at V came to 5 bases and at J to 0 bases, leaving 8 bases not matched to a gene. CDR3 length equals 17 residues. From germline, CDR1 is KGHSH and CDR2 LQKENI. CDR3 DNA sequence: TGTGCCAGCTCAACCGGGACAGGGTCCTATAGCAATCAGCCCCAGCATTTT. Encoded protein: CASSTGTGSYSNQPQHF.